The sequence of this T cell receptor (beta chain) was determined in a study of metastatic and nonmetastatic thyroid tumors. Across the study: Repertoires from malignant and benign thyroid patients were compared across blood and tumor or nodule tissue. Study-level results: Reported TCR beta diversity, measured in blood and tumor, was significantly higher for malignant thyroid tumors than for benign nodules.

MiXCR re-clonotyped the PCR reads for TCRdb. The sample holds roughly 20,000 clones, approximately 29% seen once. Patients were all untreated before their thyroid surgery. CDR1 LNHNV and CDR2 YYDKDF come from the germline V gene (reference sequence). The V gene lost 4 bases and the J gene lost 0 bases, with 10 bases spanning the gap. The CDR3 length is 16 residues. Notes on this clone: The target antigen is unknown.

This sequence was found in a female donor with papillary thyroid cancer or a benign thyroid nodule (not recorded which). Some clones in this sample may be carry-over from other donors' samples. This rearrangement joins TRBV15 to TRBJ2-6; D is tentatively TRBD1 or TRBD2 (6 bases each). Sequencing was carried out using blood. Here the CDR3 DNA reads TGTGCCACCAGCAAGGGGGGTTACTCTGGGGCCAACGTCCTGACTTTC. It codes for CATSKGGYSGANVLTF.